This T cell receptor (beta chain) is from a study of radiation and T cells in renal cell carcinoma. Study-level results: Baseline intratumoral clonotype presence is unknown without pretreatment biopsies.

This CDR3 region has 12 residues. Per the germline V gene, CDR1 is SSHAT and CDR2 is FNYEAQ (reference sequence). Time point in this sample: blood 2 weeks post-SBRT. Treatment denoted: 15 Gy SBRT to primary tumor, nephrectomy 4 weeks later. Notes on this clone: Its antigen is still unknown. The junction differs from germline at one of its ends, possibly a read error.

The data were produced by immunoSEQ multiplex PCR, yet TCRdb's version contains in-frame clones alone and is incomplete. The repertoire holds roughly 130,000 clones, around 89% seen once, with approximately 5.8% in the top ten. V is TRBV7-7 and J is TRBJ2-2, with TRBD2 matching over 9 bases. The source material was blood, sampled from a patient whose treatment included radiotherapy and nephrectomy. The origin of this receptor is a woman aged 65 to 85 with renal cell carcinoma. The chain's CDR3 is CASSGGFGELFF. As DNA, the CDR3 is TGTGCTAGCAGCGGGGGGTTCGGGGAGCTGTTTTTT.